The 7 T cell receptor beta chains given below trace back to one sample, sequenced in a study of cytotoxic CD8 clonotypes in ibrutinib-treated CLL. Clones were sequenced by immunoSEQ multiplex PCR, and TCRdb holds only the in-frame ones, with some missing. The sample records 45,000 or so clones, over 60% being singletons. Sequencing was performed on PBMCs, taken after 12 months of ibrutinib treatment. Receptors were obtained from a human donor with chronic lymphocytic leukemia.

CDR3: CASSSSTANYGYTF. DNA for the CDR3: TGTGCCAGCAGCTCGTCGACAGCTAACTATGGCTACACCTTC. The chain links TRBV7-6 to TRBJ1-2; D is possibly TRBD1 (5 bases). The CDR3 loop spans 14 amino acids. V was shortened by 4 bases and J by 0 bases, with 9 bases between the two germline ends. Germline assignment: CDR1 SGHVS and CDR2 FNYEAQ. The full variable domain, with the rest looked up from reference TRBV7-6 and TRBJ1-2, is GAGVSQSPRYKVTKRGQDVALRCDPISGHVSLYWYRQALGQGPEFLTYFNYEAQQDKSGLPNDRFSAERPEGSISTLTIQRTEQRDSAMYRCASSSSTANYGYTFGSGTRLTVV.

A few counts support this clone. This sequence joins TRBV19 and TRBJ1-1, with D possibly being TRBD1 (5 bases). Germline V gene lookup returns CDR1 LNHDA and CDR2 SQIVND (reference sequence). The V end was cut by 7 bases, the J end by 3 bases, with 15 bases between. The CDR3 spans 14 residues. The CDR3 loop is CASTWWGADTEAFF. The DNA of the CDR3 is TGTGCCAGTACCTGGTGGGGCGCGGACACTGAAGCTTTCTTT.

This chain links TRBV6-6 with TRBJ2-2, with a tentative D call TRBD1 (6 bases). The CDR3 is 16 residues long. Germline assignment: CDR1 MNHNY and CDR2 SVGAGI (reference sequence). V was clipped by 2 bases and J by 4 bases, with 14 bases between them. In DNA form, the CDR3 reads TGTGCCAGCAGTTACCCCCGAGACAGGAGCACCGGGGAGCTGTTTTTT. It encodes CASSYPRDRSTGELFF.

This clone is a singleton in its sample. This chain connects TRBV5-5 to TRBJ2-1; TRBD2 agrees at 7 bases. V was clipped by 0 bases and J by 4 bases; unmatched bases: 4. The CDR3 sequence is 15 residues long. CDR1 is SGHKS, CDR2 YYEKEE, per germline (reference sequence). The CDR3 is CASSLAASGYNEQFF. The CDR3 nucleotides are TGTGCCAGCAGCTTGGCGGCTAGCGGTTACAATGAGCAGTTCTTC.

The chain combines TRBV4-1 with TRBJ1-4; perhaps TRBD1 as D (5 bases). Germline CDR1 is MGHRA and CDR2 is YSYEKL. Trimming removed 0 bases from V and 8 bases from J, with 10 bases in between. The CDR3 loop spans 14 amino acids. CDR3 sequence reads: CASSQDQTEEKLFF. CDR3 DNA sequence: TGCGCCAGCAGCCAAGATCAGACAGAGGAAAAACTGTTTTTT.

The V call is TRBV4-2, the J call TRBJ2-2; TRBD2 matches 14 bases. This CDR3 is 18 amino acids long. V gave up 4 bases and J gave up 2 bases; unmatched junction bases: 6. CDR1 is LGHNA and CDR2 is YNFKEQ in the germline V gene. The CDR3 region has the DNA TGTGCCAGCAGCCCGGGACTAGCGGGAGTTGCTAACACCGGGGAGCTGTTTTTT. This sequence encodes CASSPGLAGVANTGELFF.

The genes are TRBV5-1 and TRBJ1-1; the D is unclear. Trimming removed 0 bases from V and 1 base from J, with 4 bases in between. This CDR3 region has 13 residues. Germline CDR1 SGHRS, CDR2 YFSETQ. CDR3: CASSLASNTEAFF. CDR3 bases: TGCGCCAGCAGCTTGGCTTCGAACACTGAAGCTTTCTTT.